This T cell receptor (beta chain) appears in the sequencing data of a study of vaccination and CD4 T cells after COVID-19. Study-level background: The convalescent group had six males, four females, seven Caucasians, two Asians, one multiracial. Overall study results and limits: Spike mono-reactivity marked 304 of 307 vaccine-specific clones in convalescent patients.

The Oncomine TCR Beta short-read assay was applied to DNA of cultured CD4+ T cells. Via MiXCR, TCRdb re-called the PCR reads, giving one row per CDR3 protein. The table records thousands of distinct CDR3 sequences, around 45% of them present only once. Treatment reported: approximately nine-day PBMC culture with coronavirus spike peptide pools or control peptides (ViraFEST assay). Via ViraFEST, peptide pools expanded antigen-specific T cells before TCR sequencing. Researchers reported culturing about 2 million PBMCs per well with approximately 9.3 IU/ml IL-2 and 8 to 10 ug/ml peptide pools. About this clonotype itself: As yet, its antigen is unknown.

Germline trimming cut 5 bases from V and 2 bases from J; bases unmatched to any gene: 2. Germline values: CDR1 SNHLY, CDR2 FYNNEI. The CDR3 length is 13 residues. Material: CD4+ T cells from blood, cultured in vitro. The source of this sequence is a human donor who had recovered from COVID-19. This rearrangement joins TRBV2 to TRBJ1-2; TRBD1 aligns across 7 bases. The CDR3 here is CASSKGQNYGYTF. Here the CDR3 DNA reads TGTGCCAGCAGTAAGGGACAGAACTATGGCTACACCTTC.